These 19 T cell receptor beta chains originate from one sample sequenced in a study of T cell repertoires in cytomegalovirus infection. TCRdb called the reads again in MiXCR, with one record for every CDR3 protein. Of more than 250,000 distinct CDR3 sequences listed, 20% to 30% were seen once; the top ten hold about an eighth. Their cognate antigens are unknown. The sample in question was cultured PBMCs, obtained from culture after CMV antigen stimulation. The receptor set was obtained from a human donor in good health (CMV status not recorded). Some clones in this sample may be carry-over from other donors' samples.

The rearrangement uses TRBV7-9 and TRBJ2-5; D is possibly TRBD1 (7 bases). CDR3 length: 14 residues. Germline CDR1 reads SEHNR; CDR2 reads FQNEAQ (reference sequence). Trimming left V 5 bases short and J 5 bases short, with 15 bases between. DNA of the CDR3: TGTGCCAGCAGCGGTGAGACAGGGAGGGAGACCCAGTACTTC. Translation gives CASSGETGRETQYF.

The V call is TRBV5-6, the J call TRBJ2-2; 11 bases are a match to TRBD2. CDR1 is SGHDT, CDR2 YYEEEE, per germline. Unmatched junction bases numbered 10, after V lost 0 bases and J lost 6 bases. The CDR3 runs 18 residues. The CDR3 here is CASSLVGLAARVAGELFF. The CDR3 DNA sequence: TGTGCCAGCAGCTTGGTGGGACTAGCGGCCCGAGTGGCCGGGGAGCTGTTTTTT.

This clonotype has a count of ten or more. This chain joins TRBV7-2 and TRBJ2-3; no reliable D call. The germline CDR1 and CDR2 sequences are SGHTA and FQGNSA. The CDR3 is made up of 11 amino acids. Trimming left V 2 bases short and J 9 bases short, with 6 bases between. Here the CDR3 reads CASSLKDTQYF. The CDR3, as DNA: TGTGCCAGCAGCTTAAAAGACACGCAGTATTTT.

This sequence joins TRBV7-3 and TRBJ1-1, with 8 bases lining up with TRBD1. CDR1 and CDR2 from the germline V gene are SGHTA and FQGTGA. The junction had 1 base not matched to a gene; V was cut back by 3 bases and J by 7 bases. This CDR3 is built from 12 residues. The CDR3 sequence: CASSFGQGEAFF. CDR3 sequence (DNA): TGTGCCAGCAGCTTCGGACAGGGTGAAGCTTTCTTT.

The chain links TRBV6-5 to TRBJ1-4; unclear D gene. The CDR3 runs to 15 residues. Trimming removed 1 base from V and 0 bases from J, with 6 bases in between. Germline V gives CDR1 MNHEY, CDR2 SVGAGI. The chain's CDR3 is CASSYFAATNEKLFF. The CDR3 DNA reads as TGTGCCAGCAGTTACTTTGCAGCAACTAATGAAAAACTGTTTTTT.

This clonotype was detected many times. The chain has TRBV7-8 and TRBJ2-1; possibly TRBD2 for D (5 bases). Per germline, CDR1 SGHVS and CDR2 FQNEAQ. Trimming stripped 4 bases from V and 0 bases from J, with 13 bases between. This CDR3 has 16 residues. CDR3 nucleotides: TGTGCCAGCAGCTGGCGGGCTCCGAGCTCCTACAATGAGCAGTTCTTC. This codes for CASSWRAPSSYNEQFF.

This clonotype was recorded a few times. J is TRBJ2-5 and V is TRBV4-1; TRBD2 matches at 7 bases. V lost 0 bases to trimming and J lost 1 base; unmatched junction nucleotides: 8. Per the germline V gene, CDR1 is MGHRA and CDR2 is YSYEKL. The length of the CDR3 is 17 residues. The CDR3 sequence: CASSQDHQAGIQETQYF. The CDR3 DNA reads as TGCGCCAGCAGCCAAGATCATCAAGCGGGAATCCAAGAGACCCAGTACTTC.

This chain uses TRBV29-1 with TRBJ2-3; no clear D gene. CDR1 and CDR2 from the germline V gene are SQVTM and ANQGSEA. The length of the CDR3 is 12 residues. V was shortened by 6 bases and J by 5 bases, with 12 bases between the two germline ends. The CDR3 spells CSVDSSGDTQYF. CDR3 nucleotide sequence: TGCAGCGTAGACTCGAGTGGAGATACGCAGTATTTT.

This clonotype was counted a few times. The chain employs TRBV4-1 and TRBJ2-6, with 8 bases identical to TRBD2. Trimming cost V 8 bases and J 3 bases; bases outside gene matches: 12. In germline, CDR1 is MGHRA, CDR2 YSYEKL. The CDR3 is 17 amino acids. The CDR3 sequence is CASSYLTSAGGANVLTF. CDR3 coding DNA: TGCGCCAGCTCCTACCTGACTAGCGCGGGTGGGGCCAACGTCCTGACTTTC.

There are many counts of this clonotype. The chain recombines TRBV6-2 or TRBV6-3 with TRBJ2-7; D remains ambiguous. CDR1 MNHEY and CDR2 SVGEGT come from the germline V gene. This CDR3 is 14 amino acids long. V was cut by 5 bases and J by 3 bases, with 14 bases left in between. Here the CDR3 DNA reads TGTGCCAGCAGTACCCCTCGGAATTACTACGAGCAGTACTTC. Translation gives CASSTPRNYYEQYF.

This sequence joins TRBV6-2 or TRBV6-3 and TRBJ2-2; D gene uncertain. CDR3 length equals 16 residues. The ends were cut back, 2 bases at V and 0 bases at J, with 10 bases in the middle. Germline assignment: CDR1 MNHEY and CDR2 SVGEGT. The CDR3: CASSYGISPNTGELFF. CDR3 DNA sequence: TGTGCCAGCAGTTACGGGATAAGTCCGAACACCGGGGAGCTGTTTTTT.

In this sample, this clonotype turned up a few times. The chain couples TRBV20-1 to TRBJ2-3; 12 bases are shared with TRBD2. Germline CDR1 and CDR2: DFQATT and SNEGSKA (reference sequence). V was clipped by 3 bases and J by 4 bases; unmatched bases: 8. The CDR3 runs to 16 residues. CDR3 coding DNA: TGCAGTGCTAGCCCAGGACTAGCGGGAAGGGCAGATACGCAGTATTTT. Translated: CSASPGLAGRADTQYF.

The CDR3, as DNA: TGTGCCAGCAGCCTAGGGGTTAGATACGAGCAGTACTTC. The encoded protein is CASSLGVRYEQYF. This chain uses TRBV7-2 with TRBJ2-7, with D possibly matching TRBD1 (5 bases). The CDR3 is 13 residues long. Trimming stripped 5 bases from V and 4 bases from J, with 12 bases between. CDR1 and CDR2 from the germline V gene are SGHTA and FQGNSA. The full variable domain, with the rest looked up from reference TRBV7-2 and TRBJ2-7, is GAGVSQSPSNKVTEKGKDVELRCDPISGHTALYWYRQSLGQGLEFLIYFQGNSAPDKSGLPSDRFSAERTGGSVSTLTIQRTQQEDSAVYLCASSLGVRYEQYFGPGTRLTVT.

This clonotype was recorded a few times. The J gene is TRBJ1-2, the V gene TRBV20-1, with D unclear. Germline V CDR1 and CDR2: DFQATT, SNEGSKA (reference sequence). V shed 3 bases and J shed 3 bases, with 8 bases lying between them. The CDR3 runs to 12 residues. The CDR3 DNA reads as TGCAGTGCTAGTTTGTTGGACTATGGCTACACCTTC. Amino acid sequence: CSASLLDYGYTF.

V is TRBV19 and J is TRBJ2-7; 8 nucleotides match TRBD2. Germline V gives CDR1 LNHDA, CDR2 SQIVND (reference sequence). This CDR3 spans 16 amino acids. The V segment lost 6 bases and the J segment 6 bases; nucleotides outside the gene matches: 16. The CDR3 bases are TGTGCCAGTAGCCACCCCGGGAAGCGGGAGTCGAGCGAGCAGTACTTC. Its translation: CASSHPGKRESSEQYF.

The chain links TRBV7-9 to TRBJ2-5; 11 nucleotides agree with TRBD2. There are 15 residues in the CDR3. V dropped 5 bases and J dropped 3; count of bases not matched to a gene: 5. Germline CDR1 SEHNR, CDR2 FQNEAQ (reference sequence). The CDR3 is CASSRPGLAEETQYF. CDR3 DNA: TGTGCCAGCAGCAGGCCGGGACTAGCGGAAGAGACCCAGTACTTC.

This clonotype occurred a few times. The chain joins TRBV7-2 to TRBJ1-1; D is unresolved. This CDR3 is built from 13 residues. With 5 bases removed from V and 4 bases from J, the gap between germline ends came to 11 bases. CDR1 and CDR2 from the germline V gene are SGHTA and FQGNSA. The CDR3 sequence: CASSIQTATEAFF. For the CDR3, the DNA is TGTGCCAGCAGCATACAGACGGCCACTGAAGCTTTCTTT.

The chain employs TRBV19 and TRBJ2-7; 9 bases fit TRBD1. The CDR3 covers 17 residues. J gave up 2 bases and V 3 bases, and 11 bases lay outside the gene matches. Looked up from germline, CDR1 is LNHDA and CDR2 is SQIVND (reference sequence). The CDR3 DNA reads TGTGCCAGTAGTATGGTGCCCCCGGGACAGGGCACCTACGAGCAGTACTTC. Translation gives CASSMVPPGQGTYEQYF.

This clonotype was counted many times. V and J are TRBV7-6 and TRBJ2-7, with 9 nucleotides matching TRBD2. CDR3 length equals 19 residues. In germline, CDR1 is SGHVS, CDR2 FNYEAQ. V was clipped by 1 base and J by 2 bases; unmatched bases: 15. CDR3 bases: TGTGCCAGCAGCTTAGGTTCCGGGCTAGCGGGACCTTCGCCCTACGAGCAGTACTTC. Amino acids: CASSLGSGLAGPSPYEQYF. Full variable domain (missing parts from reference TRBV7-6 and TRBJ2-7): GAGVSQSPRYKVTKRGQDVALRCDPISGHVSLYWYRQALGQGPEFLTYFNYEAQQDKSGLPNDRFSAERPEGSISTLTIQRTEQRDSAMYRCASSLGSGLAGPSPYEQYFGPGTRLTVT.